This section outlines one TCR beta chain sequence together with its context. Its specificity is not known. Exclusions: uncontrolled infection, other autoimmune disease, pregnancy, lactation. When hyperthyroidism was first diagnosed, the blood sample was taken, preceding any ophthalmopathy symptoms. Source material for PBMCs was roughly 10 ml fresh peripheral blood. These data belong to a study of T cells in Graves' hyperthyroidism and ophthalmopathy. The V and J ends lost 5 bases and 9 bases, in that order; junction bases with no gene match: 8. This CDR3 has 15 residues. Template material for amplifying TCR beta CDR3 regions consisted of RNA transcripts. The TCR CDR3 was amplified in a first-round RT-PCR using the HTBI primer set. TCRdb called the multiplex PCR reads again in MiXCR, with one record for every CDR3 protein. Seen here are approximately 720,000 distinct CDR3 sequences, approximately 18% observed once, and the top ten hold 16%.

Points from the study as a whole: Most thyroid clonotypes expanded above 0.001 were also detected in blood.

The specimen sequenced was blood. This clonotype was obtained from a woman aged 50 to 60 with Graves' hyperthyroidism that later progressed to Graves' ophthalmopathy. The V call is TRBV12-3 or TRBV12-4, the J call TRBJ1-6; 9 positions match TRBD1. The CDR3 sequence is CASSGDRARGSPLHF. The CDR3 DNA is TGTGCCAGCAGTGGGGACAGGGCTAGAGGTTCACCCCTCCACTTT.